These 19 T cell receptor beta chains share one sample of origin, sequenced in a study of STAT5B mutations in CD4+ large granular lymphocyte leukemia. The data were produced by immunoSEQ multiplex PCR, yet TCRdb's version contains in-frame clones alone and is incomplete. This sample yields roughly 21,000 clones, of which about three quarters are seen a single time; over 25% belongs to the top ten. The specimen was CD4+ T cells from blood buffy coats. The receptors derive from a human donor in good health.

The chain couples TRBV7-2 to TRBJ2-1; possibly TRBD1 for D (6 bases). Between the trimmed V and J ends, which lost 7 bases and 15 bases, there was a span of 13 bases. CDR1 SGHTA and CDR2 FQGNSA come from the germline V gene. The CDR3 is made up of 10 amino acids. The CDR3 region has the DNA TGTGCCAGCACCTTGGGGGCGGCGTTCTTC. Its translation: CASTLGAAFF.

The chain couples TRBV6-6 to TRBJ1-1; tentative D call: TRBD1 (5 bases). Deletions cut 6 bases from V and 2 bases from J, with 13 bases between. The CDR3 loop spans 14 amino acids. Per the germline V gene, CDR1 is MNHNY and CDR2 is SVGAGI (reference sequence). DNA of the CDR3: TGTGCCAGCAGAGCCCCGACAGATAACACTGAAGCTTTCTTT. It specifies CASRAPTDNTEAFF.

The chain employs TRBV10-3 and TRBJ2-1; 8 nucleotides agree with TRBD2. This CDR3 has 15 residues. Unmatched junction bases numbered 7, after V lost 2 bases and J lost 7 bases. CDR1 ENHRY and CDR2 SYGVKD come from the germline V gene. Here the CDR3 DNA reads TGTGCCATCAGTGAGAGGGGCGGGGGGTCAAATGAGCAGTTCTTC. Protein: CAISERGGGSNEQFF.

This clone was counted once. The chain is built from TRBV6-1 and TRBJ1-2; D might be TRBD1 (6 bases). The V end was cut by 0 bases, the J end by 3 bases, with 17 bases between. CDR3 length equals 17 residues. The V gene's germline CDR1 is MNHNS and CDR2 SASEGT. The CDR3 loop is CASSEAWVGGADYGYTF. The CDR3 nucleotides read TGTGCCAGCAGTGAAGCTTGGGTAGGGGGGGCGGACTATGGCTACACCTTC.

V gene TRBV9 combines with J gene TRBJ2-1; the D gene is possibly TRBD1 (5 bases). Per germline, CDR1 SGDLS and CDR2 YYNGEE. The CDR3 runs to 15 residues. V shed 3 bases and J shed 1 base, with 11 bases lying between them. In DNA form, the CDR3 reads TGTGCCAGCAGCGGCGACCAGGGTTCCTACAATGAGCAGTTCTTC. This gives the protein CASSGDQGSYNEQFF.

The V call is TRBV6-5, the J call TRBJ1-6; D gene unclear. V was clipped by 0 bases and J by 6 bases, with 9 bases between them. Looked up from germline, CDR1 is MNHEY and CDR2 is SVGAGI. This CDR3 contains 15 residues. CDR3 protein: CASSYSNQINSPLHF. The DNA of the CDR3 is TGTGCCAGCAGTTACTCAAACCAGATTAATTCACCCCTCCACTTT.

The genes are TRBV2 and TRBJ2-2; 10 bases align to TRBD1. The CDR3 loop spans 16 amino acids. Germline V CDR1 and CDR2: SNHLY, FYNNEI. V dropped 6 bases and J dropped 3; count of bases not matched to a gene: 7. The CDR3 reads CASRTTGQGYTGELFF. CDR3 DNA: TGTGCCAGCAGAACTACGGGACAGGGGTACACCGGGGAGCTGTTTTTT.

CDR3 sequence reads: CASSLVGLSGELFF. The CDR3 DNA is TGTGCCAGCAGCTTAGTGGGTCTATCCGGGGAGCTGTTTTTT. V and J are TRBV11-2 and TRBJ2-2; the D is unclear. Trimming removed 1 base at V and 6 bases at J, with 9 bases between. The germline CDR1 and CDR2 sequences are SGHAT and FQNNGV. The CDR3 totals 14 residues. Complete variable domain (other parts from reference TRBV11-2 and TRBJ2-2): EAGVAQSPRYKIIEKRQSVAFWCNPISGHATLYWYQQILGQGPKLLIQFQNNGVVDDSQLPKDRFSAERLKGVDSTLKIQPAKLEDSAVYLCASSLVGLSGELFFGEGSRLTVL.

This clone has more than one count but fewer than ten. The chain's CDR3 is CASSSLQGGESYEQYF. The CDR3 DNA sequence: TGTGCCAGCAGTTCGCTACAGGGGGGGGAGTCCTACGAGCAGTACTTC. The rearrangement uses TRBV27 and TRBJ2-7; a possible D gene is TRBD1 (8 bases). V was trimmed by 4 bases and J by 1 base, leaving 17 bases between them. This CDR3 region has 16 residues. Germline CDR1 MNHEY, CDR2 SMNVEV (reference sequence).

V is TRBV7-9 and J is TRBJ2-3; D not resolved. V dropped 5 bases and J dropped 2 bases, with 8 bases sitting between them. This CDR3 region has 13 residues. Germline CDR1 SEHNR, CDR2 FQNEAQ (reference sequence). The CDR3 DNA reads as TGTGCCAGCAGCCACCCTCCCACAGATACGCAGTATTTT. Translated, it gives CASSHPPTDTQYF.

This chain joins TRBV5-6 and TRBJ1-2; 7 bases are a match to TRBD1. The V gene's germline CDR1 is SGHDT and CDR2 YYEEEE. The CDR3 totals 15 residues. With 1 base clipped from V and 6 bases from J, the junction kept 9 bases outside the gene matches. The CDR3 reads CASSLPGTAPDGYTF. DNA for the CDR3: TGTGCCAGCAGCTTGCCGGGGACAGCCCCGGATGGCTACACCTTC.

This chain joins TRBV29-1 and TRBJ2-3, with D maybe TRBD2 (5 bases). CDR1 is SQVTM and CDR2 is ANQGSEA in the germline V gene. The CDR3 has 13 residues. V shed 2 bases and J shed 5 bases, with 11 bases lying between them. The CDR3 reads CSVEWAGGDTQYF. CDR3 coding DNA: TGCAGCGTTGAATGGGCGGGTGGAGATACGCAGTATTTT.

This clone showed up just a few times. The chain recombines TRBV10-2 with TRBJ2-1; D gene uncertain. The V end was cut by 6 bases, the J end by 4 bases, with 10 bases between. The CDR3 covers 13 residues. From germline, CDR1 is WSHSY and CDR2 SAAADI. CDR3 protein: CASRLDEYNEQFF. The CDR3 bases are TGCGCCAGCAGGTTAGACGAATACAATGAGCAGTTCTTC.

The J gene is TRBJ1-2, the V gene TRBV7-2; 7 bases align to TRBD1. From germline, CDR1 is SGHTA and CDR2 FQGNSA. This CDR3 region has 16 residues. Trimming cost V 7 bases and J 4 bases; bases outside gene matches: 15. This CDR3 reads CASTWGGQRLSYGYTF. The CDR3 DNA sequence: TGTGCCAGCACCTGGGGGGGACAGCGCCTCTCCTATGGCTACACCTTC.

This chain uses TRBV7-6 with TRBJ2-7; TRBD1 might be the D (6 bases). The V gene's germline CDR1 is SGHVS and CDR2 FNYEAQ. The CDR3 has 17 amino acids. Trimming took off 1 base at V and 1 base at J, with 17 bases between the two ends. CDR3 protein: CASSLERTAGRSYEQYF. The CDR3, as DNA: TGTGCCAGCAGCTTAGAGCGGACAGCCGGACGGTCCTACGAGCAGTACTTC.

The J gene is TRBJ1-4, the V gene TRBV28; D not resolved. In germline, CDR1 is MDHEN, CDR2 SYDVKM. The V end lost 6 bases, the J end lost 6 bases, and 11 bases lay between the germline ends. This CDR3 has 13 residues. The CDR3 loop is CASRRPRYEKLFF. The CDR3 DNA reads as TGTGCCAGCAGGAGGCCCCGATATGAAAAACTGTTTTTT.

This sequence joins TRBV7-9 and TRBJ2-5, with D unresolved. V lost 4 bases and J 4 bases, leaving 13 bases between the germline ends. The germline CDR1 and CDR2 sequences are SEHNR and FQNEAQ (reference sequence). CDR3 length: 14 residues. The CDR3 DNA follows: TGTGCCAGCAGCTCAGCGCTTGGATTAGAGACCCAGTACTTC. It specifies CASSSALGLETQYF. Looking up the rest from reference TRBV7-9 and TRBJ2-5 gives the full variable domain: DTGVSQNPRHKITKRGQNVTFRCDPISEHNRLYWYRQTLGQGPEFLTYFQNEAQLEKSRLLSDRFSAERPKGSFSTLEIQRTEQGDSAMYLCASSSALGLETQYFGPGTRLLVL.

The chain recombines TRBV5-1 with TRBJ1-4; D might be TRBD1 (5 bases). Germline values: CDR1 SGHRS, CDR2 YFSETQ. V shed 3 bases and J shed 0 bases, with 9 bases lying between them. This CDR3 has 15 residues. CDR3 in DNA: TGCGCCAGCAGCTCCGGGGGGACAACTAATGAAAAACTGTTTTTT. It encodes CASSSGGTTNEKLFF.

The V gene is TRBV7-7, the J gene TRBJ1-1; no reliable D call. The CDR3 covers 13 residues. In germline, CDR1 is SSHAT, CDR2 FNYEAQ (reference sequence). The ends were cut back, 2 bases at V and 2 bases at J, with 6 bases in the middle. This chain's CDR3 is CASSLSLNTEAFF. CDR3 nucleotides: TGTGCCAGCAGCTTATCTCTTAACACTGAAGCTTTCTTT.